Presented here are 19 T cell receptor beta chains from one specimen sequenced in a study of blood T cells in healthy people across ages. A sample-barcoded 5' primer and a J-beta primer mix were used in a second PCR of about 6 to 12 cycles. One entry per CDR3 protein results from TCRdb running MiXCR on the 5' RACE reads. The sample lists about 930,000 distinct CDR3 sequences, almost 30% occurring once. This same sample was also taken into another study, of T cells of mothers and their children.

The material sequenced was blood. Source of these receptors: a woman in her thirties or forties in good health.

The V gene is TRBV5-1, the J gene TRBJ1-5; 8 bases are shared with TRBD1. The CDR3 sequence is 16 residues long. The germline gives CDR1 SGHRS, CDR2 YFSETQ. Trimming cost V 5 bases and J 4 bases; bases outside gene matches: 11. CDR3 DNA sequence: TGCGCCAGCAGATTACAAAGGGACAGGTATAATCAGCCCCAGCATTTT. Encoded protein: CASRLQRDRYNQPQHF.

This chain joins TRBV10-3 and TRBJ1-5; TRBD1 is a possible D gene (5 bases). The germline gives CDR1 ENHRY, CDR2 SYGVKD. The CDR3 contains 15 residues. V lost 10 bases, J lost 2 bases, and 18 bases lay in between. In DNA form, the CDR3 reads TGTGCCACATGGGACCAGGGAAGAGGCAATCAGCCCCAGCATTTT. Translating gives CATWDQGRGNQPQHF.

The rearrangement links TRBV25-1 to TRBJ2-3, with 9 nucleotides matching TRBD1. CDR1 is MGHDK and CDR2 is SYGVNS in the germline V gene. V was clipped by 5 bases and J by 8 bases; unmatched bases: 20. The CDR3 is 18 amino acids. This chain's CDR3 is CASSPWGGTGKEAGTQYF. DNA for the CDR3: TGTGCCAGCAGTCCCTGGGGGGGGACAGGGAAGGAGGCAGGTACGCAGTATTTT.

The rearrangement joins TRBV6-2 or TRBV6-3 to TRBJ1-5, with D perhaps matching TRBD1 (5 bases). The CDR3 has 16 residues. Germline V CDR1 and CDR2: MNHEY, SVGEGT. V lost 2 bases to trimming and J lost 0 bases, with 11 bases between them. DNA for the CDR3: TGTGCCAGCAGTTACGGGACGCTATATAGCAATCAGCCCCAGCATTTT. It is translated as CASSYGTLYSNQPQHF.

The J gene is TRBJ1-1, the V gene TRBV4-1; 9 nucleotides align to TRBD1. The CDR3 has 18 amino acids. With 2 bases clipped from V and 0 bases from J, the junction kept 10 bases outside the gene matches. Germline CDR1 MGHRA, CDR2 YSYEKL. The CDR3 nucleotides are TGCGCCAGCAGCCAAAAACAGGGGGCCGGCATTATGAACACTGAAGCTTTCTTT. This sequence encodes CASSQKQGAGIMNTEAFF.

The chain is built from TRBV12-3 or TRBV12-4 and TRBJ2-1, with 8 positions matching TRBD2. CDR3 length: 15 amino acids. The ends lost 7 bases at V and 0 bases at J; junction bases unmatched: 5. The CDR3 protein is CASIERGPSYNEQFF. In nucleotides, the CDR3 is TGTGCCAGCATTGAGCGGGGGCCCTCCTACAATGAGCAGTTCTTC.

This rearrangement joins TRBV5-6 to TRBJ2-3; TRBD1 matches at 8 bases. The CDR3 is 17 residues long. J lost 4 bases, V lost 0 bases, and 10 bases had no gene match. The germline gives CDR1 SGHDT, CDR2 YYEEEE. The CDR3, as DNA: TGTGCCAGCAGCTTGGTCGGTGGGGGACAGGAGGCAGATACGCAGTATTTT. As protein: CASSLVGGGQEADTQYF.

This clonotype was detected ten times or more. CDR3 sequence: CSVATTSSDTQYF. The CDR3 nucleotides are TGCAGCGTTGCGACGACTAGCTCAGATACGCAGTATTTT. This sequence joins TRBV29-1 and TRBJ2-3, with 7 positions matching TRBD2. This CDR3 region has 13 residues. With 4 bases clipped from V and 4 bases from J, the junction kept 5 bases outside the gene matches. CDR1 and CDR2 (germline): SQVTM, ANQGSEA.

The chain has TRBV7-2 and TRBJ2-5; tentatively, D is TRBD1 or TRBD2 (5 bases each). Germline values: CDR1 SGHTA, CDR2 FQGNSA. Trimming took off 3 bases at V and 4 bases at J, with 12 bases between the two ends. CDR3 length: 14 residues. CDR3 DNA sequence: TGTGCCAGCAGCTTCTTCGCGAGGGGAGAGACCCAGTACTTC. Protein product: CASSFFARGETQYF. The full variable domain, with the rest looked up from reference TRBV7-2 and TRBJ2-5, is GAGVSQSPSNKVTEKGKDVELRCDPISGHTALYWYRQSLGQGLEFLIYFQGNSAPDKSGLPSDRFSAERTGGSVSTLTIQRTQQEDSAVYLCASSFFARGETQYFGPGTRLLVL.

This clonotype was found many times. CDR3 protein: CASSAGQTNEQFF. CDR3 in DNA: TGTGCCAGCAGTGCGGGACAGACCAATGAGCAGTTCTTC. This chain uses TRBV28 with TRBJ2-1, with D perhaps TRBD1 (7 bases). V was shortened by 5 bases and J by 6 bases, with 11 bases between the two germline ends. The CDR3 runs 13 residues. The germline V gene encodes CDR1 MDHEN and CDR2 SYDVKM. Full variable domain (remainder filled in from reference TRBV28 and TRBJ2-1): DVKVTQSSRYLVKRTGEKVFLECVQDMDHENMFWYRQDPGLGLRLIYFSYDVKMKEKGDIPEGYSVSREKKERFSLILESASTNQTSMYLCASSAGQTNEQFFGPGTRLTVL.

The chain has TRBV28 and TRBJ1-4, with a possible D match to TRBD1 (6 bases). The V end was cut by 5 bases, the J end by 8 bases, with 18 bases between. Germline V lookup: CDR1 MDHEN, CDR2 SYDVKM. The CDR3 covers 15 residues. The CDR3 loop reads CASSPLGRGHEKLFF. The CDR3 DNA follows: TGTGCCAGCAGTCCCTTAGGCCGGGGGCACGAAAAACTGTTTTTT.

This clonotype was detected only a few times. The rearrangement uses TRBV7-3 and TRBJ2-1; possibly TRBD2 for D (6 bases). V shed 3 bases and J shed 5 bases, with 14 bases lying between them. This CDR3 contains 15 residues. Germline CDR1 SGHTA, CDR2 FQGTGA. CDR3 bases: TGTGCCAGCAGCTTGGGGGGAAATAAACACAATGAGCAGTTCTTC. Its protein product is CASSLGGNKHNEQFF.

The gene calls are TRBV28 and TRBJ1-5; TRBD1 matches 7 bases. Germline CDR1 MDHEN, CDR2 SYDVKM. V was pared by 6 bases and J by 11 bases, with 13 bases of the junction left unmatched. The CDR3 sequence is 14 residues long. CDR3 nucleotide sequence: TGTGCCAGCAGCTCTACAGGGGCCCCATTAACCCAGCATTTT. Protein product: CASSSTGAPLTQHF.

This clonotype was detected many times. This rearrangement joins TRBV28 to TRBJ2-7, with TRBD2 identical over 7 bases. The V gene's germline CDR1 is MDHEN and CDR2 SYDVKM. The J segment lost 4 bases and the V segment lost 5 bases, leaving 2 bases of the junction unmatched. This CDR3 comprises 12 residues. The CDR3 sequence: CASSGGVYEQYF. The CDR3 region has the DNA TGTGCCAGCAGTGGGGGGGTATACGAGCAGTACTTC.

The chain is built from TRBV20-1 and TRBJ1-1; TRBD1 matches 7 bases. J gave up 3 bases and V 3 bases, and 4 bases lay outside the gene matches. The CDR3 runs to 13 residues. From germline, CDR1 is DFQATT and CDR2 SNEGSKA (reference sequence). The CDR3 DNA is TGCAGTGCTAGGACCCAGGGGGACACTGAAGCTTTCTTT. Amino acid sequence: CSARTQGDTEAFF.

The rearrangement uses TRBV5-1 and TRBJ1-2, with a weak D call TRBD1 (6 bases). Germline CDR1 reads SGHRS; CDR2 reads YFSETQ. The length of the CDR3 is 13 residues. Trimming cost V 6 bases and J 2 bases, with 11 bases left between them. DNA for the CDR3: TGCGCCAGCACCCCAGGGGACAACTATGGCTACACCTTC. Its translation is CASTPGDNYGYTF.

This clonotype was seen ten or more times. V is TRBV28 and J is TRBJ1-4, with 8 bases identical to TRBD1. The CDR3 totals 13 residues. V shed 5 bases and J 11 bases; nucleotides not matched to a gene: 7. Germline CDR1 is MDHEN and CDR2 is SYDVKM. The CDR3 region is CASSKYGQGKLFF. CDR3 bases: TGTGCCAGCAGTAAATACGGACAGGGTAAACTGTTTTTT.

This clonotype came up many times. In nucleotides, the CDR3 is TGTGCCAGCACCTCTAGCGGGGGGTCCTACGAGCAGTACTTC. Protein: CASTSSGGSYEQYF. The chain uses TRBV7-2 and TRBJ2-7, with 11 nucleotides matching TRBD2. This CDR3 has 14 residues. Germline V lookup: CDR1 SGHTA, CDR2 FQGNSA. V lost 7 bases, J lost 1 base, and 3 bases stayed unmatched. Together with reference TRBV7-2 and TRBJ2-7, the CDR3 gives the full variable domain: GAGVSQSPSNKVTEKGKDVELRCDPISGHTALYWYRQSLGQGLEFLIYFQGNSAPDKSGLPSDRFSAERTGGSVSTLTIQRTQQEDSAVYLCASTSSGGSYEQYFGPGTRLTVT.

With regard to this clonotype: A clone one base away is much larger, so this may be a read error. The chain joins TRBV7-9 to TRBJ1-2; D possibly corresponds to TRBD1 (5 bases). The CDR3 spans 12 residues. In germline, CDR1 is SEHNR, CDR2 FQNEAQ (reference sequence). CDR3 residues: CAVGQDGNGYTF. The CDR3 DNA is TGTGCTGTGGGGCAGGACGGTAATGGCTACACCTTC. Combining the CDR3 with reference TRBV7-9 and TRBJ1-2 gives the whole variable domain DTGVSQNPRHKITKRGQNVTFRCDPISEHNRLYWYRQTLGQGPEFLTYFQNEAQLEKSRLLSDRFSAERPKGSFSTLEIQRTEQGDSAMYLCAVGQDGNGYTFGSGTRLTVV.